Listed below are T cell receptor beta chains from one sample, sequenced in a study of control samples from healthy donors and cancer patients. The protocol was immunoSEQ multiplex PCR, while the TCRdb copy is restricted to in-frame clones and leaves out a portion. The sample lists 400,000 to 500,000 clones, about 93% occurring once. The specimen was PBMCs. The receptor set was obtained from a man aged 35 to 55 with head and neck cancer. CDR3s include the opening cysteine and the closing phenylalanine or tryptophan. The order of the fields is D gene, V gene, clone size, J gene, CDR3 DNA, CDR3 protein. D genes are given only for firm matches. Not every row has a clone size; where given, it reads once, few, many or a size class.

D gene: NA
V gene: TRBV6-5
clone size: NA
J gene: TRBJ2-7
CDR3 DNA: TGTGCCAGCAGCGGGCGACGGGCTCCATCCTACGAGCAGTACTTC
CDR3 protein: CASSGRRAPSYEQYF

D gene: NA
V gene: TRBV27
clone size: NA
J gene: TRBJ1-3
CDR3 DNA: TGTGCCAGCAGAAGCAGGGGTGCCGGAAACACCATATATTTT
CDR3 protein: CASRSRGAGNTIYF

D gene: NA
V gene: TRBV7-6
clone size: NA
J gene: TRBJ2-7
CDR3 DNA: TGTGCCAGCAGCTTAGGCCACCCGTTAACCTACGAGCAGTACTTC
CDR3 protein: CASSLGHPLTYEQYF

D gene: NA
V gene: TRBV10-3
clone size: once
J gene: TRBJ2-7
CDR3 DNA: TGTGCCATCAGTGATCCCCCACGTGGGCCTAGCTCCTACGAGCAGTACTTC
CDR3 protein: CAISDPPRGPSSYEQYF

D gene: NA
V gene: TRBV5-8
clone size: NA
J gene: TRBJ2-3
CDR3 DNA: TGTGCCAGCCCCCGCACAGATACGCAGTATTTT
CDR3 protein: CASPRTDTQYF

D gene: TRBD2
V gene: TRBV6-6
clone size: NA
J gene: TRBJ2-3
CDR3 DNA: TGTGCCTGCACGGGGGGAAATACGCAGTATTTT
CDR3 protein: CACTGGNTQYF

D gene: NA
V gene: TRBV27
clone size: NA
J gene: TRBJ2-1
CDR3 DNA: TGTGCCAGCAGTTTATCGTTCAACCCGGGCTACAATGAGCAGTTCTTC
CDR3 protein: CASSLSFNPGYNEQFF

D gene: NA
V gene: TRBV27
clone size: NA
J gene: TRBJ2-3
CDR3 DNA: TGTGCCAGCAGTTTGGCAACCCTACCGCGGAGGCAGTATTTT
CDR3 protein: CASSLATLPRRQYF

D gene: NA
V gene: TRBV3-1/TRBV3-2
clone size: NA
J gene: TRBJ1-2
CDR3 DNA: TGTGCCAGCAGGGGAGGGAAAGGCTACACCTTC
CDR3 protein: CASRGGKGYTF

D gene: NA
V gene: TRBV30
clone size: NA
J gene: TRBJ1-1
CDR3 DNA: TGTGCCTGGAGTTTCGACACTGAAGCTTTCTTT
CDR3 protein: CAWSFDTEAFF

D gene: NA
V gene: TRBV9
clone size: NA
J gene: TRBJ1-2
CDR3 DNA: TGTGCCAGCAGCGTATCTCAGGCGCGGGGCTACACCTTC
CDR3 protein: CASSVSQARGYTF

D gene: TRBD1
V gene: TRBV2
clone size: NA
J gene: TRBJ1-4
CDR3 DNA: TGTGCCAGCAGTGATGGGACAGGGGGGAATGAAAAACTGTTTTTT
CDR3 protein: CASSDGTGGNEKLFF

D gene: TRBD2
V gene: TRBV5-8
clone size: NA
J gene: TRBJ2-7
CDR3 DNA: TGTGCCAGCGCTCCGGGACTAGGAACCTACGAGCAGTACTTC
CDR3 protein: CASAPGLGTYEQYF

D gene: TRBD1
V gene: TRBV7-3
clone size: NA
J gene: TRBJ2-3
CDR3 DNA: TGTGCCAGCAGCTTTAAATCACTGGGACAGGGGATCTCGACAGATACGCAGTATTTT
CDR3 protein: CASSFKSLGQGISTDTQYF

D gene: NA
V gene: TRBV2
clone size: NA
J gene: TRBJ2-2
CDR3 DNA: TGTGCCAGCTTACCGGGACAGAACACCGGGGAGCTGTTTTTT
CDR3 protein: CASLPGQNTGELFF

D gene: NA
V gene: TRBV11-2
clone size: NA
J gene: TRBJ2-7
CDR3 DNA: TGTGCCAGCAGCTCCGGCCTGGACCGCTCCTACGAGCAGTACTTC
CDR3 protein: CASSSGLDRSYEQYF

D gene: NA
V gene: TRBV7-9
clone size: NA
J gene: TRBJ1-2
CDR3 DNA: TGTGCCAGCAGCTTGGTTTACTATGGCTACACCTTC
CDR3 protein: CASSLVYYGYTF

D gene: NA
V gene: TRBV5-5
clone size: NA
J gene: TRBJ2-7
CDR3 DNA: TGTGCCGGTAACTTCTTTCGGGCCTGGTACGAGCAGTACTTC
CDR3 protein: CAGNFFRAWYEQYF

D gene: TRBD1
V gene: TRBV19
clone size: NA
J gene: TRBJ2-7
CDR3 DNA: TGTGCCAGTAGGGCGACAGGGCCATCCTACGAGCAGTACTTC
CDR3 protein: CASRATGPSYEQYF

D gene: TRBD2
V gene: TRBV5-1
clone size: NA
J gene: TRBJ2-1
CDR3 DNA: TGCGCCAGCAGCTTGGCCCTAGCGGGAGGGCCCAATGAGCAGTTCTTC
CDR3 protein: CASSLALAGGPNEQFF

D gene: NA
V gene: TRBV4-1
clone size: once
J gene: TRBJ1-2
CDR3 DNA: TGCGCCAGCAGCCACTGGGAGCTCGCGGGCGGCTACACCTTC
CDR3 protein: CASSHWELAGGYTF

D gene: NA
V gene: TRBV30
clone size: NA
J gene: TRBJ1-5
CDR3 DNA: TGTGCCTGGAGTTCATCCAGTGATCAGCCCCAGCATTTT
CDR3 protein: CAWSSSSDQPQHF

D gene: NA
V gene: TRBV5-6
clone size: NA
J gene: TRBJ1-5
CDR3 DNA: TGTGCCAGCAGCTTCGCTGGGGGGGGAAGCAATCAGCCCCAGCATTTT
CDR3 protein: CASSFAGGGSNQPQHF

D gene: TRBD1
V gene: TRBV29-1
clone size: NA
J gene: TRBJ1-2
CDR3 DNA: TGCAGCGTGGGCAGGACAGGGGGCGACTATGGCTACACCTTC
CDR3 protein: CSVGRTGGDYGYTF

D gene: TRBD2
V gene: TRBV4-1
clone size: NA
J gene: TRBJ2-1
CDR3 DNA: TGCGCCAGCAGCCAAGACACATGGGGGGGGACTTACAATGAGCAGTTCTTC
CDR3 protein: CASSQDTWGGTYNEQFF

D gene: TRBD1
V gene: TRBV5-4
clone size: NA
J gene: TRBJ1-2
CDR3 DNA: TGTGCCAGCAGCCCTCGGACAGGGGCCGGCTACACCTTC
CDR3 protein: CASSPRTGAGYTF

D gene: NA
V gene: TRBV3-1/TRBV3-2
clone size: NA
J gene: TRBJ2-7
CDR3 DNA: TGTGCCAGCAGCCCGTTTGGGGTCTACGAGCAGTACTTC
CDR3 protein: CASSPFGVYEQYF

D gene: TRBD2
V gene: TRBV11-2
clone size: NA
J gene: TRBJ2-1
CDR3 DNA: TGTGCCAGCAGCGGAGCGGGAGTAACGAGGAATGAGCAGTTCTTC
CDR3 protein: CASSGAGVTRNEQFF

D gene: NA
V gene: TRBV18
clone size: NA
J gene: TRBJ1-2
CDR3 DNA: TGTGCCAGCTCACCGGATTCGGATATCTATGGCTACACCTTC
CDR3 protein: CASSPDSDIYGYTF

D gene: NA
V gene: TRBV5-1
clone size: once
J gene: TRBJ2-1
CDR3 DNA: TGCGCCAGCAGCTTGGGGACTACCTACAATGAGCAGTTCTTC
CDR3 protein: CASSLGTTYNEQFF

D gene: NA
V gene: TRBV4-1
clone size: once
J gene: TRBJ1-1
CDR3 DNA: TGCGCCAGCAGCCAAGGGTTAATCGTGAACACTGAAGCTTTCTTT
CDR3 protein: CASSQGLIVNTEAFF